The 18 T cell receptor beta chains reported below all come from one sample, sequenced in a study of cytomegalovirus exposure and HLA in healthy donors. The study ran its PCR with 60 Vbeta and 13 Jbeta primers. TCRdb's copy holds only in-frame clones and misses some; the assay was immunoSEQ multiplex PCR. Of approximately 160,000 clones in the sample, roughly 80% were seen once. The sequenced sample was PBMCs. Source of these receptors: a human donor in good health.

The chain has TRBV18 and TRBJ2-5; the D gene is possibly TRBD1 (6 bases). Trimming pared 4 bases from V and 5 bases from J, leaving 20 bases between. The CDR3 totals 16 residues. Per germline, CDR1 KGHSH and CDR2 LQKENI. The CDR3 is CASSQGEQWGIETQYF. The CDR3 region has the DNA TGTGCCAGCTCACAGGGGGAACAGTGGGGGATCGAGACCCAGTACTTC.

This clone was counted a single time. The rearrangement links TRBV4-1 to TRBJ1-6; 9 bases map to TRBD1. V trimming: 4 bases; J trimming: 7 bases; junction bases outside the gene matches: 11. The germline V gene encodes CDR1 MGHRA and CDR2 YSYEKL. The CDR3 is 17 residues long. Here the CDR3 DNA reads TGCGCCAGCAGCCTAACTACCGGGACAGGGAACAATTCACCCCTCCACTTT. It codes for CASSLTTGTGNNSPLHF.

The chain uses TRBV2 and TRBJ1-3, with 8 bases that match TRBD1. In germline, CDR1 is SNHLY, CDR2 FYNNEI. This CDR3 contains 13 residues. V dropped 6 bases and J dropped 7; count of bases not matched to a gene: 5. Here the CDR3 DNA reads TGTGCCAGCAGCCCCGACAGGGGTAACACCATATATTTT. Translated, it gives CASSPDRGNTIYF.

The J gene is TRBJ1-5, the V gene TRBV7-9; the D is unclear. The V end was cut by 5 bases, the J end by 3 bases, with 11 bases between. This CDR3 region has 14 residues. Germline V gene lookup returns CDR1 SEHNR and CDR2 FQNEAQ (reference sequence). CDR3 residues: CASSAEAANQPQHF. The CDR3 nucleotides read TGTGCCAGCAGCGCCGAGGCTGCCAATCAGCCCCAGCATTTT.

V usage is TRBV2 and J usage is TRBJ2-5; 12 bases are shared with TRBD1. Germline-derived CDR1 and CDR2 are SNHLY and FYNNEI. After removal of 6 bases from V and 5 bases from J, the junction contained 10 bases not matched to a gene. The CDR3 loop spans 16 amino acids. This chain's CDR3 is CASRPGTGGLQETQYF. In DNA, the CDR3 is TGTGCCAGCAGGCCCGGGACAGGGGGCCTCCAGGAGACCCAGTACTTC.

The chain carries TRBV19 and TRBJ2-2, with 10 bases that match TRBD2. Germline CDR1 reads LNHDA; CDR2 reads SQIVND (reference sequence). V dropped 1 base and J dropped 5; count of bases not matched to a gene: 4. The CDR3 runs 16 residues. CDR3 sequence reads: CASSIASGGGTGELFF. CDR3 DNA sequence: TGTGCCAGTAGTATAGCTAGCGGGGGTGGAACCGGGGAGCTGTTTTTT.

CDR3 DNA: TGCGCCAGCAGCTTGGGGGACAGTTTCAATGAGCAGTTCTTC. This codes for CASSLGDSFNEQFF. The chain couples TRBV5-1 to TRBJ2-1; 7 bases are shared with TRBD1. The CDR3 has 14 residues. The V and J ends lost 0 bases and 6 bases, in that order; junction bases with no gene match: 3. CDR1 and CDR2 (germline): SGHRS, YFSETQ.

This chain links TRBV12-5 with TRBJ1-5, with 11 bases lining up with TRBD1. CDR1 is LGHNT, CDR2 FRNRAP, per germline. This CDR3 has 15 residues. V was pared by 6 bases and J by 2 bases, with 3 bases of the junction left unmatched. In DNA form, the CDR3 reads TGTGCTAGTGGACGGACAGGGGGCGGCAATCAGCCCCAGCATTTT. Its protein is CASGRTGGGNQPQHF.

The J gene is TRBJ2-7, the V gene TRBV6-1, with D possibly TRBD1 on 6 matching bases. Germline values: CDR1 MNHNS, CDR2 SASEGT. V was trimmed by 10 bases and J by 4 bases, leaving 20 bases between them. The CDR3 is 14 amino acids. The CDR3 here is CAISPRTVGYEQYF. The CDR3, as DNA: TGTGCCATTTCACCCCGGACAGTTGGATACGAGCAGTACTTC.

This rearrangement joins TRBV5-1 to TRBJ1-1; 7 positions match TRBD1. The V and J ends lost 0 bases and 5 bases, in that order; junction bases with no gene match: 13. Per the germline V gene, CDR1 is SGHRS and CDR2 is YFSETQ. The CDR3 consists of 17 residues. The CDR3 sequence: CASSLVPGWDSGTEAFF. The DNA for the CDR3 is TGCGCCAGCAGCTTGGTTCCCGGGTGGGACAGCGGGACTGAAGCTTTCTTT.

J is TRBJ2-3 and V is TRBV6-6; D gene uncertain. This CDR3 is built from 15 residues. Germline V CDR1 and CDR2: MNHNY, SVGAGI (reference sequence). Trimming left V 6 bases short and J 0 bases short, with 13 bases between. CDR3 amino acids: CASRSFLTSTDTQYF. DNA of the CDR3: TGTGCCAGCAGATCTTTCCTGACTAGCACAGATACGCAGTATTTT.

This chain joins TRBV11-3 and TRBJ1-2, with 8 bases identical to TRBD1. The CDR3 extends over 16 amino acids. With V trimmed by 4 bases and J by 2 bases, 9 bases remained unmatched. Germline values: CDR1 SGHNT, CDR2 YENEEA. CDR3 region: CASSSTGDGQNYGYTF. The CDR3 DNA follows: TGTGCCAGCAGCTCGACAGGGGACGGTCAAAACTATGGCTACACCTTC.

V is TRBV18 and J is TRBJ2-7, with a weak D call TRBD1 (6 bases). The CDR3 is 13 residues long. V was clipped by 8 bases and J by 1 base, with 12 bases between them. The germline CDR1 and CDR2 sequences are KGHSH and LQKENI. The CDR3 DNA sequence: TGTGCCAGCCGGTTAGGACAGTCCTACGAGCAGTACTTC. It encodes CASRLGQSYEQYF.

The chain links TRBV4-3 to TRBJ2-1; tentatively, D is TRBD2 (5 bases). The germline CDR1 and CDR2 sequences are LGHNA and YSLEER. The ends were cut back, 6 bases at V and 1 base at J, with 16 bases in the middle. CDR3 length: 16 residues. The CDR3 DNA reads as TGCGCCAGCAGTACTAGGCCTAGGACTTCCTACAATGAGCAGTTCTTC. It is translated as CASSTRPRTSYNEQFF.

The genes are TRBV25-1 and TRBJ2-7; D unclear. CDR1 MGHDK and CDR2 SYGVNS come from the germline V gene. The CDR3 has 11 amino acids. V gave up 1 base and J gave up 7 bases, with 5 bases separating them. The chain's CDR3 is CASSESREQYF. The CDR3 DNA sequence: TGTGCCAGCAGTGAATCCCGGGAGCAGTACTTC.

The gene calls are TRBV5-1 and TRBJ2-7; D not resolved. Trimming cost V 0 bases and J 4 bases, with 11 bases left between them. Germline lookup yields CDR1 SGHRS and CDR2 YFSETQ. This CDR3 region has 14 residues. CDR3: CASSLDSRSYEQYF. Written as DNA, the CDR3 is TGCGCCAGCAGCTTGGATTCCAGGTCGTACGAGCAGTACTTC.

The CDR3 nucleotides are TGCAGCGGCACCGGGACTAGCAGCCCCAATGAGCAGTTCTTC. It specifies CSGTGTSSPNEQFF. The rearrangement joins TRBV29-1 to TRBJ2-1; 9 bases fit TRBD2. Germline CDR1 and CDR2: SQVTM and ANQGSEA. Unmatched junction bases numbered 10, after V lost 7 bases and J lost 6 bases. The CDR3 contains 14 residues.

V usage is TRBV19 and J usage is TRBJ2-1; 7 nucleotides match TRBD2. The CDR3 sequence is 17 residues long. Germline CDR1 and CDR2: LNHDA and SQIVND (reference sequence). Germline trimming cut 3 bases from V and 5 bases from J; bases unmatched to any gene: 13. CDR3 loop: CASSIEPAGVPNNEQFF. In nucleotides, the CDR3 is TGTGCCAGTAGTATCGAACCTGCGGGGGTTCCCAACAATGAGCAGTTCTTC.